This T cell receptor beta chain was captured in a study of OX40 agonist ivuxolimab in advanced cancers. Per germline, CDR1 SGHRS and CDR2 YFSETQ. The CDR3 is 15 amino acids. V was clipped by 4 bases and J by 3 bases; unmatched bases: 8. Profiled with immunoSEQ multiplex PCR; TCRdb holds only in-frame clones, not every one. The table records tens of thousands of clones, around 90% of them present only once. This receptor was taken from an adult with an advanced solid tumor such as melanoma, head and neck, liver or kidney cancer. This specimen was CD4+ or CD8+ T cells sorted from blood, taken in a trial of the OX40 agonist ivuxolimab. The rearrangement joins TRBV5-1 to TRBJ2-7; 9 nucleotides line up with TRBD1. The CDR3 DNA reads TGCGCCAGCAGCCAGGGACAGGGAGGATTCTACGAGCAGTACTTC. Protein: CASSQGQGGFYEQYF.